This paragraph covers one T cell receptor (beta chain) sequence. This sample was included in a study of CD8 T cells in ankylosing spondylitis. This CDR3 has 15 residues. J was trimmed by 4 bases and V by 0 bases; bases with no gene match: 5. Germline V gives CDR1 LGHDT, CDR2 YNNKEL (reference sequence). From the 5' RACE reads, TCRdb called clonotypes with MiXCR, one entry per CDR3 protein. The repertoire holds over 150,000 distinct CDR3 sequences, with around 13% as singletons. Material for sequencing was blood, either unsorted or a sorted T cell fraction (not recorded which). The sequence came from a male donor with ankylosing spondylitis or in good health (not recorded which). The rearrangement links TRBV3-1 to TRBJ1-2, with 7 bases fitting TRBD1. DNA of the CDR3: TGTGCCAGCAGCCAAGATGCAGGGGGGGGCTATGGCTACACCTTC. This translates into CASSQDAGGGYGYTF.